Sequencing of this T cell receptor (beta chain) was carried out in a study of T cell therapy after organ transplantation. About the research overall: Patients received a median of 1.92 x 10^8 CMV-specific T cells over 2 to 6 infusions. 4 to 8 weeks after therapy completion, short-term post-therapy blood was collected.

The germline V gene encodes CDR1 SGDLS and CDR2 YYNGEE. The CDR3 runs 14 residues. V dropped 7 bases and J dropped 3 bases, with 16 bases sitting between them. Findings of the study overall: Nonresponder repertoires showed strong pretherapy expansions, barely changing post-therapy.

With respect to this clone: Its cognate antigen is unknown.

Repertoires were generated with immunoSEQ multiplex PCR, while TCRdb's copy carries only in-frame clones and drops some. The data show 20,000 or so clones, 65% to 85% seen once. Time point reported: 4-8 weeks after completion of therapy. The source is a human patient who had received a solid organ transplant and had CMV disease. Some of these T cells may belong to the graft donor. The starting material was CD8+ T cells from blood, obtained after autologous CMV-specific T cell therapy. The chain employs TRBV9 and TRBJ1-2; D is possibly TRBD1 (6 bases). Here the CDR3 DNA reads TGTGCCAGCCCGTCCCTACAGGGAGACTATGGCTACACCTTC. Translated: CASPSLQGDYGYTF.